The T cell receptor beta chain under discussion was sequenced for a study of T cell clonotyping in hematopoietic cell transplantation. TCRdb's table, derived via immunoSEQ multiplex PCR, lists solely in-frame clones and lacks some. The table has roughly 30,000 clones, 92% seen once. To note about this clone: Other DNA sequences in this sample translate to the same CDR3.

The sequence came from a female patient aged 45-65 years who had an allogeneic stem cell transplant from a related donor, so the T cells may come from the graft donor. Some clones in this sample may be carry-over from other donors' samples. The sample was PBMCs, taken 100 days after allogeneic stem cell transplant.

The CDR3 DNA reads as TGTGCCAGCAGCCTCGGGACGGGGAACACTGAAGCTTTCTTT. Translation gives CASSLGTGNTEAFF. The chain recombines TRBV7-8 with TRBJ1-1; tentative D call: TRBD1 (5 bases). Germline V CDR1 and CDR2: SGHVS, FQNEAQ. The ends were cut back, 5 bases at V and 1 base at J, with 11 bases in the middle. This CDR3 region has 14 residues.